This T cell receptor beta chain was retrieved from a study of vaccination and CD4 T cells after COVID-19. The CDR3 loop spans 13 amino acids. V dropped 11 bases and J dropped 1; count of bases not matched to a gene: 5. From germline, CDR1 is ENHRY and CDR2 SYGVKD. The sample holds a few counts of this clonotype. Its antigen is currently unknown. The treatment was: approximately nine-day PBMC culture with coronavirus spike peptide pools or control peptides (ViraFEST assay). Every well contained around 2 million PBMCs, which were grown with about 10 IU/ml IL-2 and 8.5 to 10 ug/ml peptide pools. Cultured CD4+ T cell DNA was sequenced using the Oncomine TCR Beta short-read assay. TCRdb called the PCR reads again in MiXCR, with one record for every CDR3 protein. The sample lists 10,000 to 15,000 distinct CDR3 sequences; 60% to 70% were seen once.

V is TRBV10-3 and J is TRBJ2-3, with 8 bases matching TRBD2. This TCR came from a human donor who had recovered from COVID-19. The sequencing input was CD4+ T cells from blood, cultured in vitro. The CDR3 bases are TGTGCCTTACGGGGGGGGGGCACAGATACGCAGTATTTT. This codes for CALRGGGTDTQYF.